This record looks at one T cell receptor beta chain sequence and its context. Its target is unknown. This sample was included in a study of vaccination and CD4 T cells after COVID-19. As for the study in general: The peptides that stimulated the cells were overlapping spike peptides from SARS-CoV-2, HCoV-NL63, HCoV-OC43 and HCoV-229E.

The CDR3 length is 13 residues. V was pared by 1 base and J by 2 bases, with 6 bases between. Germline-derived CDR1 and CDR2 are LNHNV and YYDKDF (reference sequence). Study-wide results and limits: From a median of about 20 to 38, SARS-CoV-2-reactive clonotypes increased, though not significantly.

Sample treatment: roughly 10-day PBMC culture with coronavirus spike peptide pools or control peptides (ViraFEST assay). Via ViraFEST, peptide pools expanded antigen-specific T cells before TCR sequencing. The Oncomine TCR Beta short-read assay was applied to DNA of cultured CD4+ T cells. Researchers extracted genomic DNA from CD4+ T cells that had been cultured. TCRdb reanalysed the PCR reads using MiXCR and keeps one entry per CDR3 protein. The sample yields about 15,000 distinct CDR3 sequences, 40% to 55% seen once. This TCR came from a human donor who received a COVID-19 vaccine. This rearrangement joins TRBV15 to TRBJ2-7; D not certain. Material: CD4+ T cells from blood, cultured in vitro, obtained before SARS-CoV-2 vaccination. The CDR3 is CATSRGTTYEQYF. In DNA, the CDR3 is TGTGCCACCAGCAGAGGAACGACCTACGAGCAGTACTTC.